The source of this T cell receptor (beta chain) is a study of cytomegalovirus exposure and HLA in healthy donors. Overall study findings and caveats: Highly shared sequence variants in one cluster were likely a sequencing artifact. Earlier analysis looked at TCR beta V segments, and most were productive about 90% or about 30% of the time. 16,951 TCR beta sequences were associated with HLA alleles at 0.05 false discovery rate in a later analysis. In the analysis, some V segments, TRBV6-2 and TRBV6-3 included, were excluded as indistinguishable.

PCR employed 60 Vbeta and 13 Jbeta primers. The method was immunoSEQ multiplex PCR; TCRdb's version includes in-frame clones alone and lacks a portion of them. Seen here are roughly 130,000 clones, 75% to 85% observed once, and the top ten hold more than 3%. The CDR3 has 15 residues. V trimming: 10 bases; J trimming: 3 bases; junction bases outside the gene matches: 11. The germline V gene has CDR1 LNHDA and CDR2 SQIVND (reference sequence). A remark on this clone: The antigen is not known.

This chain connects TRBV19 to TRBJ2-1, with 8 bases fitting TRBD1. This receptor was identified in a male donor in good health and CMV-seronegative. The specimen was PBMCs. CDR3 nucleotides: TGTGCCACCGACTCCGGGACAGGATACTACAATGAGCAGTTCTTC. It translates to CATDSGTGYYNEQFF.